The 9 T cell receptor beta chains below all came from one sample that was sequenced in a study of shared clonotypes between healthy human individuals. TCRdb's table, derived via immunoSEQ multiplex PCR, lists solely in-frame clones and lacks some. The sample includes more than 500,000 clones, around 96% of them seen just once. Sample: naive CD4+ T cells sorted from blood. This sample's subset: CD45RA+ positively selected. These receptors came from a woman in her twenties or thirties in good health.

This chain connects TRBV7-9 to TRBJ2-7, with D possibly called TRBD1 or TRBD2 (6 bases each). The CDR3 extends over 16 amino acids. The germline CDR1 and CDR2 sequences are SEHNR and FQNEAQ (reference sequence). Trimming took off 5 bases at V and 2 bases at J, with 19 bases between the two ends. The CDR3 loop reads CASSGGGTSIAYEQYF. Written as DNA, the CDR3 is TGTGCCAGCAGCGGAGGCGGGACAAGCATCGCCTACGAGCAGTACTTC. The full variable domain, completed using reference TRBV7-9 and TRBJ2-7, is DTGVSQNPRHKITKRGQNVTFRCDPISEHNRLYWYRQTLGQGPEFLTYFQNEAQLEKSRLLSDRFSAERPKGSFSTLEIQRTEQGDSAMYLCASSGGGTSIAYEQYFGPGTRLTVT.

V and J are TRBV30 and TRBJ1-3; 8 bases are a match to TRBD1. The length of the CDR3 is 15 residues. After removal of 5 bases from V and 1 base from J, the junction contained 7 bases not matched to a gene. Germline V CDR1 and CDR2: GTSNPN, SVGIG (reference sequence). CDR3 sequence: CAWADRGGSGNTIYF. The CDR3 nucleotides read TGTGCCTGGGCCGACAGGGGTGGGTCTGGAAACACCATATATTTT.

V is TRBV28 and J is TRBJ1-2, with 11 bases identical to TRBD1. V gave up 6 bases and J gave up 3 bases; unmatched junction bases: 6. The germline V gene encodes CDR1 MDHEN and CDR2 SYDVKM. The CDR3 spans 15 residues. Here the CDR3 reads CASSPAGQGDYGYTF. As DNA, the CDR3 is TGTGCCAGCAGCCCAGCGGGACAGGGGGACTATGGCTACACCTTC.

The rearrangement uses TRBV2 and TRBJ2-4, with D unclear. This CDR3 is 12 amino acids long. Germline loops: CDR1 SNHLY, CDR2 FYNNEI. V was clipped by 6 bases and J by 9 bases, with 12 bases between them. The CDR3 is CASSREESIQYF. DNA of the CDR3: TGTGCCAGCAGCCGTGAGGAAAGCATTCAGTACTTC.

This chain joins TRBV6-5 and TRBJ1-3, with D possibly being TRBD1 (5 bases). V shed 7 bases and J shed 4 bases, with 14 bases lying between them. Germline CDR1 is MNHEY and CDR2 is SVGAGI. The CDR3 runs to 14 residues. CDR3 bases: TGTGCCAGCACTTCAGGAGGGGCAGGAAACACCATATATTTT. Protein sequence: CASTSGGAGNTIYF.

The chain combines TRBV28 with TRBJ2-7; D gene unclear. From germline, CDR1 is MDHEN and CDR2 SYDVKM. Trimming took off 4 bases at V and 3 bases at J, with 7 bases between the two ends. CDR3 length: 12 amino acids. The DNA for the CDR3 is TGTGCCAGCAGTTCCGCTCTCTACGAGCAGTACTTC. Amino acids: CASSSALYEQYF.

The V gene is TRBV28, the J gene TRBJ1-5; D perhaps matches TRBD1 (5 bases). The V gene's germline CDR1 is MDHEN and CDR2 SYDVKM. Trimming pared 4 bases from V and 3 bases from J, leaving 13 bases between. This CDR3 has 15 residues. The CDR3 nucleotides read TGTGCCAGCAGTTGGGGACTTGGGGACAATCAGCCCCAGCATTTT. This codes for CASSWGLGDNQPQHF.

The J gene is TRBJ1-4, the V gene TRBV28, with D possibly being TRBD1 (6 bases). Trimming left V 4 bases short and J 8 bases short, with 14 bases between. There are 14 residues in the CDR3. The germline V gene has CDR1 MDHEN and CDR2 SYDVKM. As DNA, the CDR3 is TGTGCCAGCAGTTCTTTGGGGGCGCAGGAAAAACTGTTTTTT. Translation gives CASSSLGAQEKLFF.

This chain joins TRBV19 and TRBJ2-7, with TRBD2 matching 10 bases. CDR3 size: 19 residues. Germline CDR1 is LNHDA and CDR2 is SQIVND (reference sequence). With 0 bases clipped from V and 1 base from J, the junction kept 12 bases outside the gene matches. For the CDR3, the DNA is TGTGCCAGTAGTATAGATCCGCGGCTAGCGGGAGTGCGTTCCTACGAGCAGTACTTC. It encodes CASSIDPRLAGVRSYEQYF.